This section outlines one T cell receptor (beta chain) sequence together with its context. The data originate from a study of T cell changes during pregnancy in multiple sclerosis. Method: immunoSEQ multiplex PCR; TCRdb's copy keeps in-frame clones and lacks some. The sample carries 40,000 to 45,000 clones, 70% to 90% recorded once. CDR1 SGHAT and CDR2 FQDESV come from the germline V gene (reference sequence). Trimming took off 8 bases at V and 2 bases at J, with 11 bases between the two ends. This CDR3 has 13 residues. This receptor was obtained from a female donor in good health, enrolled as a control in a pregnancy study. This chain connects TRBV11-1 to TRBJ2-3; D call uncertain. This sample comprised CD8+ T cells from peripheral blood mononuclear cells, obtained after pregnancy. CDR3 protein: CASLETTTDTQYF. The CDR3 nucleotides read TGTGCCAGCTTGGAGACCACCACAGATACGCAGTATTTT.